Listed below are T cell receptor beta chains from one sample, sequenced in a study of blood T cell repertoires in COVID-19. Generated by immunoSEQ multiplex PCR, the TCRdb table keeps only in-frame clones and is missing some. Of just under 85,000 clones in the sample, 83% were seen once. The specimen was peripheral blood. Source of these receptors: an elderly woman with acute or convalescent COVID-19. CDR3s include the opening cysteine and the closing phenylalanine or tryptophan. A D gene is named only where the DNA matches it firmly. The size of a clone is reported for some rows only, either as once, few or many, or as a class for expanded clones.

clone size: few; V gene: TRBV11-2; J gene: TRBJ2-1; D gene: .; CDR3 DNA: TGTGCCAGCAGCTTACAGGGGTCCTACAATGAGCAGTTCTTC; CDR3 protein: CASSLQGSYNEQFF
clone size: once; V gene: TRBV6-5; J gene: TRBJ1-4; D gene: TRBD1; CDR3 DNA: TGTGCCAGCAGCCCCGGGACAGGGGGCGGAAAACTGTTTTTT; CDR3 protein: CASSPGTGGGKLFF
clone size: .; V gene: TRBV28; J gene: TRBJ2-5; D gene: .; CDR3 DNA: TGTGCCAGCAGACCGGGACAACAAGAGACCCAGTACTTC; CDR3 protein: CASRPGQQETQYF
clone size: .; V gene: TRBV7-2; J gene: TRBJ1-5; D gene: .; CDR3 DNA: TGTGCCAGCAGCCCATGGGCGGGAACCGGTAGCAATCAGCCCCAGCATTTT; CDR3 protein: CASSPWAGTGSNQPQHF
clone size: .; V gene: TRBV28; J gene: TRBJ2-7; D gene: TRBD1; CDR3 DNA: TGTGCCAGCAGTTCCCCCGGACAGGGGCCTTCCGGGCAGTACTTC; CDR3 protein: CASSSPGQGPSGQYF
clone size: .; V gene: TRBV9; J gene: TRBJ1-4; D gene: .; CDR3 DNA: TGTGCCAGCAGCGTAGGGAGGAGGGAGGAAAAACTGTTTTTT; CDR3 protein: CASSVGRREEKLFF
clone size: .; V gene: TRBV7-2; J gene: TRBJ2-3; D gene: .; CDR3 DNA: TGTGCCAGCAGCTTGGGGTGGCGGGACACGCAGTATTTT; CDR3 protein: CASSLGWRDTQYF
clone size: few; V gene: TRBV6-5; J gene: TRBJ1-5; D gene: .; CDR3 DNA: TGTGCCAGCAGAGGACAGTCCAATCAGCCCCAGCATTTT; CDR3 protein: CASRGQSNQPQHF
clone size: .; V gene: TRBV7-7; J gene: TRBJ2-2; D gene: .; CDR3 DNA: TGTGCTAGCAGCTTAGAGGCAGGCCTTCTTACCGGGGAGCTGTTTTTT; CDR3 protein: CASSLEAGLLTGELFF
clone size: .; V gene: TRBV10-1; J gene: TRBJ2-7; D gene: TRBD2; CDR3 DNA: TGCGCCAGCTCCGGGACTAGCGGGAGATACGAGCAGTACTTC; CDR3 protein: CASSGTSGRYEQYF
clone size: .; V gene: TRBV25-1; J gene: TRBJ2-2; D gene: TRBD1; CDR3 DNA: TGTGCCATCCAGGCAGGGGGCACGAACACCGGGGAGCTGTTTTTT; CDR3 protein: CAIQAGGTNTGELFF
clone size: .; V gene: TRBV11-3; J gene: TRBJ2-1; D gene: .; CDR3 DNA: TGTGCCAGCAGCTCCCCGTACAATGAGCAGTTCTTC; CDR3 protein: CASSSPYNEQFF
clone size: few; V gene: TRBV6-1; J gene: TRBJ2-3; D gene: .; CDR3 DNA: TGTGCCAGCAGTGAAGGGGGCGCGGTCACAGATACGCAGTATTTT; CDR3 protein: CASSEGGAVTDTQYF
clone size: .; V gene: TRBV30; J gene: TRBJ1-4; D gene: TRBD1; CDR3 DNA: TGTGCCTGGAGACTCCAGGGGGCCGAGGATAAACTGTTTTTT; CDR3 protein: CAWRLQGAEDKLFF
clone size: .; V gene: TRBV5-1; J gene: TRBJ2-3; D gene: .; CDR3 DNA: TGCGCCAGCAGCTTGGGACTAGTCGGCACAGATACGCAGTATTTT; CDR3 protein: CASSLGLVGTDTQYF
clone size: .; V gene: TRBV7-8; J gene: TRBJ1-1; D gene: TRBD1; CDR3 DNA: TGTGCCAGCAGCTTAGCACCACAGGGGGCTAGAGCTTTCTTT; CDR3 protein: CASSLAPQGARAFF
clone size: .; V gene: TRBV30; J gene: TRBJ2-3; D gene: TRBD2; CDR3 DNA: TGTGCCTGGAGTCCCCCGGGACTAGCGGGATCCCGAGGGACGCAGTATTTT; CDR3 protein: CAWSPPGLAGSRGTQYF
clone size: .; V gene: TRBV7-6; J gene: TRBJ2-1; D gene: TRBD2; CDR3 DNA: TGTGCCAGCAGTATGGGACTAGCGGCCTACAATGAGCAGTTCTTC; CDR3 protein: CASSMGLAAYNEQFF
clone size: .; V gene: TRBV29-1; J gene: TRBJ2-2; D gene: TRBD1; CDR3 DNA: TGCAGCGTCCTCGGGACAGGGGGCAAGGGGGAGCTGTTTTTT; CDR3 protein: CSVLGTGGKGELFF
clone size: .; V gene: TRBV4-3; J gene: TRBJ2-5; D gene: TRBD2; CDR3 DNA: TGCGCCAGCAGCCAAGATAGGACTAGCGGACAAGAGACCCAGTACTTC; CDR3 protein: CASSQDRTSGQETQYF
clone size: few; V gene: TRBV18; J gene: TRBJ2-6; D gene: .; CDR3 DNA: TGTGCCAGCTCACCACGCGGAGGCTACGAGACTGGGGCCAACGTCCTGACTTTC; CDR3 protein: CASSPRGGYETGANVLTF
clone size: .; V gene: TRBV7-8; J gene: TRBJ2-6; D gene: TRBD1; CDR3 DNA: TGTGCCAGCAGCTTTGGACAGGCGCGCTCTGGGGCCAACGTCCTGACTTTC; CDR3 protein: CASSFGQARSGANVLTF
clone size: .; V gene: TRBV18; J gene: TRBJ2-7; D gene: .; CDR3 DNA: TGTGCCAGCTCTCCTAGGGGGTTCGAGCAGTACTTC; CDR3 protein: CASSPRGFEQYF
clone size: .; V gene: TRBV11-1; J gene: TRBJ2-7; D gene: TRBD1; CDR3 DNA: TGTGCCACCGAACCGGGACAGGGAACCTACGAGCAGTACTTC; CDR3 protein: CATEPGQGTYEQYF
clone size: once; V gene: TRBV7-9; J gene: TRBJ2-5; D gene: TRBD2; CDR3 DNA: TGTGCCAGCAGCAGGGGACTACCCACAACTCAAGAGACCCAGTACTTC; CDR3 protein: CASSRGLPTTQETQYF
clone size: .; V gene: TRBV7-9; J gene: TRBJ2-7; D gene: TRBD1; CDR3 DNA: TGTGCCAGCAGCTTAGTCACAGGGGGCACCTACGAGCAGTACTTC; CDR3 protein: CASSLVTGGTYEQYF
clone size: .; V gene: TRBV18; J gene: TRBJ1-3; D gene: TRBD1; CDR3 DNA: TGTGCCAGCTCATCAGGACAGGGCCCCTCTGGAAACACCATATATTTT; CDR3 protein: CASSSGQGPSGNTIYF
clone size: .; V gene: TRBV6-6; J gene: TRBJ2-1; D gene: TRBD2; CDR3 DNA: TGTGCCAGCAGCGGGACTAGCGGGCATAATGAGCAGTTCTTC; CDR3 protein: CASSGTSGHNEQFF
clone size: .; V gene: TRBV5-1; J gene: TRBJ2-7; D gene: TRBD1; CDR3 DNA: TGCGCCAGCAGTAAACCGGGACAGGCAACCTACGAGCAGTACTTC; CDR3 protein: CASSKPGQATYEQYF
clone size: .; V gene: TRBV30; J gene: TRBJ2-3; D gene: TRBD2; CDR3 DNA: TGTGCCTCTGGACTAGCGGGAGACACAGATACGCAGTATTTT; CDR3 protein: CASGLAGDTDTQYF
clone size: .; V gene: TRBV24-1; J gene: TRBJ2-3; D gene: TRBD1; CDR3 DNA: TGTGCCACCAGTGCCGACAGGGGAACTAGCACAGATACGCAGTATTTT; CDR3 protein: CATSADRGTSTDTQYF
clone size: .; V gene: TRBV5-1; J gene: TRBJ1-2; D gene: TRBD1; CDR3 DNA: TGCGCCAGCAGCTACGGGGCGGGACAGGGAATCGGCTACACCTTC; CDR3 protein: CASSYGAGQGIGYTF
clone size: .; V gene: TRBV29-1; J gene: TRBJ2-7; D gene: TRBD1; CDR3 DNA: TGCAGCGTTGAGGAGACAGGGCACGAGCAGTACTTC; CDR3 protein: CSVEETGHEQYF
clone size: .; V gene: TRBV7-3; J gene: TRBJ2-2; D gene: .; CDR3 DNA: TGTGCCAGCAGCTCCACGGCCGGGGAGCTGTTTTTT; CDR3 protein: CASSSTAGELFF
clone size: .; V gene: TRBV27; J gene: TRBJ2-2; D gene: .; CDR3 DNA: TGTGCCAGCAGTTATAGCCTGAACACCGGGGAGCTGTTTTTT; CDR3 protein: CASSYSLNTGELFF
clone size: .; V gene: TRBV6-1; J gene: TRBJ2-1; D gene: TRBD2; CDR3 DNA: TGTGCCAGCAGTGAAAATGTAGCGGGAGACTATGAGCAGTTCTTC; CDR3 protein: CASSENVAGDYEQFF
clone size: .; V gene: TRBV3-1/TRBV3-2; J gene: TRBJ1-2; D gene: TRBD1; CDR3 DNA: TGTGCCAGCAGTTCATTGGACAGGGACTATGGCTACACCTTC; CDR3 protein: CASSSLDRDYGYTF
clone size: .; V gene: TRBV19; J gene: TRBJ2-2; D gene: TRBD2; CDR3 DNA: TGTGCCAGTAGTCGGCTAGCGGGAGGCAAAAACACCGGGGAGCTGTTTTTT; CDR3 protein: CASSRLAGGKNTGELFF
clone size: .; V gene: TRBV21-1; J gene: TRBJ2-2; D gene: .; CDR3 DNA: TGTGCCAGCAGCCGAGCCAAGAAGAACACCGGGGAGCTGTTTTTT; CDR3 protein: CASSRAKKNTGELFF
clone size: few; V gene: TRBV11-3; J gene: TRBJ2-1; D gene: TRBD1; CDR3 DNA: TGTGCCAGCAGCTTAGCCCCCCGGACAGGGCGACAAAATGAGCAGTTCTTC; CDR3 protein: CASSLAPRTGRQNEQFF
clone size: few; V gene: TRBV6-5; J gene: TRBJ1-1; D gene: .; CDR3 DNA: TGTGCCAGTAACAGGGTGCCGGGTGGGAACACTGAAGCTTTCTTT; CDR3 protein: CASNRVPGGNTEAFF
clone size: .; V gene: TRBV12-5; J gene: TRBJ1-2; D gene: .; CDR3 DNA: TGTGCTAGTGGTTTGGTAGCGGTTGGAGGCTACACCTTC; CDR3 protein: CASGLVAVGGYTF
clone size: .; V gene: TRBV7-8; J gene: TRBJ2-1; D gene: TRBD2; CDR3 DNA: TGTGCCAGCAGACCTACTAGCGGGCCCTACAATGAGCAGTTCTTC; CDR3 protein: CASRPTSGPYNEQFF
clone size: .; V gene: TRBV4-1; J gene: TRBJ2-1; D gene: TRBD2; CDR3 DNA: TGCGCCAGCAGCCAAGTCGTAGCGGGAGGCGTGGTGGGGGAGCAGTTCTTC; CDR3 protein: CASSQVVAGGVVGEQFF
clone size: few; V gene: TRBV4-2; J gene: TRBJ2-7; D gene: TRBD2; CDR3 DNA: TGTGCCAGCAGCCGGGACCTTAGCGGGCTTTCCTACGAGCAGTACTTC; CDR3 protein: CASSRDLSGLSYEQYF
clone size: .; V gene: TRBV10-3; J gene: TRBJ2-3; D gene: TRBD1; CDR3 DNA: TGTGCCATCAGTCCGAGGGACAGGGTGGTATTT; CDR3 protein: CAISPRDRVVF
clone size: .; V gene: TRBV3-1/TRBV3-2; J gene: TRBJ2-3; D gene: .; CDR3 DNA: TGTGCCAGCAGCCAAGTTGCAGGGAGCACAGATACGCAGTATTTT; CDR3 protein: CASSQVAGSTDTQYF
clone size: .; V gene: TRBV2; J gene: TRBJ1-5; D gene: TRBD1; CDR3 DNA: TGTGCCAGCAGAGGGACAGGGGATCAGCCCCAGCATTTT; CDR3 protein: CASRGTGDQPQHF
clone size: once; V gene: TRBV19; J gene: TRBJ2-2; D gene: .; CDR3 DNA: TGTGCCAGTAGTACCCGGGGACGCCCCAGCGGGACCGGGGAGCTGTTTTTT; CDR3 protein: CASSTRGRPSGTGELFF
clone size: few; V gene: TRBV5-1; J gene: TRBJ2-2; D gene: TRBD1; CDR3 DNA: TGCGCCAGCAGCACCCAGGGACAGTACACCGGGGAGCTGTTTTTT; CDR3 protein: CASSTQGQYTGELFF
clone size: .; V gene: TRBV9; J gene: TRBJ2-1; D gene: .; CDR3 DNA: TGTGCCAGCAGCGTAGCGGGAGCTTCGGGAAATGAGCAGTTCTTC; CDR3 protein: CASSVAGASGNEQFF
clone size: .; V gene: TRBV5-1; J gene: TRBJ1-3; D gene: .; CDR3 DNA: TGCGCCAGCAGCTTGGACAATCCCTCTGGAAACACCATATATTTT; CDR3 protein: CASSLDNPSGNTIYF
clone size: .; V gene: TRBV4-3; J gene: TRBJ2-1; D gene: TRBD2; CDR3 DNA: TGCGCCAGCAGCCAAGAGCTAGCGGGAGGGTCGAATGAGCAGTTCTTC; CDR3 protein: CASSQELAGGSNEQFF
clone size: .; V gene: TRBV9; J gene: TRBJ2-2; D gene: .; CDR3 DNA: TGTGCCAGCAGCCCGCTCCTAGGGGTCGGGGAGCTGTTTTTT; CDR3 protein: CASSPLLGVGELFF
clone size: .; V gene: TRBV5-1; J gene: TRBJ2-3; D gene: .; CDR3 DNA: TGCGCCAGCAGCTTGCCGGGAGCGGCAGATACGCAGTATTTT; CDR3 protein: CASSLPGAADTQYF
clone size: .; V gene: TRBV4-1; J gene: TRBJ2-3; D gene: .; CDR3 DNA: TGCGCCAGCAGCCAAGATCAAAGGGGGGATACGCAGTATTTT; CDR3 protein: CASSQDQRGDTQYF
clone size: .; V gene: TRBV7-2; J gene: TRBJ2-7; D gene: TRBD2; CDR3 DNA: TGTGCCAGCAGCTTAGTAGCGCTAGCGGATATTTACGAGCAGTACTTC; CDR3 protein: CASSLVALADIYEQYF
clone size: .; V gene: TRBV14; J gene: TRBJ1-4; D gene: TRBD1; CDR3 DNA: TGTGCCAGCAGCCAAGATGCAGGGGGGAATGAAAAACTGTTTTTT; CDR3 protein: CASSQDAGGNEKLFF
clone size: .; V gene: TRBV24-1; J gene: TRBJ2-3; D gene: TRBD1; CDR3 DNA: TGTGCCACCAGTGATTTGGCACAGGGGGTCGATACGCAGTATTTT; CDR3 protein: CATSDLAQGVDTQYF